The 28 T cell receptor beta chains in this list originate from one sample, sequenced in a study of T cell responses to AZD1222 COVID-19 vaccine. Assay used: immunoSEQ multiplex PCR; TCRdb lists only in-frame clones, some missing. Among around 150,000 clones listed, about 91% were seen once. The sample was peripheral blood, taken on day 0 of AZD1222 vaccination. These receptors were taken from an adult in good health.

The J gene is TRBJ1-1, the V gene TRBV7-9; a weak D match, TRBD1 (5 bases). Germline V lookup: CDR1 SEHNR, CDR2 FQNEAQ (reference sequence). The CDR3 runs 15 residues. V lost 5 bases, J lost 4 bases, and 17 bases lay in between. This CDR3 is CASSPPRGGVTEAFF. The DNA of the CDR3 is TGTGCCAGCAGCCCCCCCCGGGGAGGGGTCACTGAAGCTTTCTTT.

This clone turned up a few times. The chain uses TRBV6-4 and TRBJ1-6, with 7 bases aligning to TRBD1. The germline V gene has CDR1 MRHNA and CDR2 SNTAGT. Losses at the gene ends were 6 bases for V and 10 bases for J; bases not matched to a gene: 9. This CDR3 comprises 14 residues. In DNA form, the CDR3 reads TGTGCCAGCAGAGCCGGGACAGACCCATCACCCCTCCACTTT. Protein product: CASRAGTDPSPLHF.

This chain links TRBV6-4 with TRBJ2-1; no definite D call. This CDR3 contains 14 residues. Between the trimmed V and J ends, which lost 5 bases and 8 bases, there was a span of 16 bases. Germline CDR1 reads MRHNA; CDR2 reads SNTAGT. CDR3 residues: CASSLGLGNDEQFF. The CDR3 bases are TGTGCCAGCAGTCTCGGTCTCGGTAATGATGAGCAGTTCTTC.

CDR3 DNA: TGTGCCAGCAGCCAAGCCCCGGCGGCGGGGTCCCCGCCCCAGCATTTT. This codes for CASSQAPAAGSPPQHF. The chain links TRBV4-2 to TRBJ1-5; D ambiguous. V was trimmed by 1 base and J by 9 bases, leaving 19 bases between them. CDR3 length: 16 amino acids. Germline V lookup: CDR1 LGHNA, CDR2 YNFKEQ.

In regard to this clone: The sample carries other DNA sequences with the same CDR3. The chain joins TRBV20-1 to TRBJ1-4; no reliable D call. This CDR3 has 11 amino acids. The germline V gene has CDR1 DFQATT and CDR2 SNEGSKA (reference sequence). V lost 6 bases to trimming and J lost 4 bases, with 6 bases between them. The CDR3 protein is CSATYNEKLFF. In DNA, the CDR3 is TGCAGTGCCACGTATAATGAAAAACTGTTTTTT.

The chain uses TRBV28 and TRBJ1-6, with D hard to call. This CDR3 spans 17 amino acids. Trimming took 5 bases from V and 0 from J, leaving 14 bases between them. From germline, CDR1 is MDHEN and CDR2 SYDVKM. The CDR3 loop is CASSVRLRSSYNSPLHF. The CDR3 DNA is TGTGCCAGCAGTGTCCGTCTTAGGAGCTCCTATAATTCACCCCTCCACTTT.

This clone was seen many times. This sample includes further DNA sequences coding for the same CDR3. This chain uses TRBV6-5 with TRBJ2-7; D is undetermined. V was shortened by 6 bases and J by 4 bases, with 7 bases between the two germline ends. From germline, CDR1 is MNHEY and CDR2 SVGAGI. The CDR3 sequence is 11 residues long. CDR3 loop: CASSSAYEQYF. The CDR3 DNA is TGTGCCAGCAGCTCCGCGTACGAGCAGTACTTC.

The chain recombines TRBV7-2 with TRBJ2-7; no clear D. From germline, CDR1 is SGHTA and CDR2 FQGNSA. The CDR3 extends over 12 amino acids. V lost 5 bases, J lost 2 bases, and 7 bases lay in between. CDR3: CASSRTTYEQYF. The CDR3 DNA is TGTGCCAGCAGCCGAACTACCTACGAGCAGTACTTC.

This clone has a handful of counts. The gene calls are TRBV25-1 and TRBJ2-1; tentatively, D is TRBD2 (6 bases). CDR1 is MGHDK and CDR2 is SYGVNS in the germline V gene. V lost 1 base and J 0 bases, leaving 10 bases between the germline ends. The CDR3 is 16 residues long. This CDR3 is CASSESAGFSYNEQFF. For the CDR3, the DNA is TGTGCCAGCAGTGAATCGGCGGGATTCTCCTACAATGAGCAGTTCTTC.

This rearrangement joins TRBV7-8 to TRBJ2-2; D call uncertain. CDR1 and CDR2 (germline): SGHVS, FQNEAQ. Between the trimmed V and J ends, which lost 1 base and 0 bases, there was a span of 6 bases. CDR3 length: 15 amino acids. CDR3 nucleotide sequence: TGTGCCAGCAGCTTAGAGGTCTCGAACACCGGGGAGCTGTTTTTT. Protein product: CASSLEVSNTGELFF.

This chain uses TRBV15 with TRBJ1-5; 7 bases fit TRBD1. This CDR3 has 13 residues. Germline CDR1 is LNHNV and CDR2 is YYDKDF (reference sequence). V shed 9 bases and J 4 bases; nucleotides not matched to a gene: 6. CDR3: CATTTGFNQPQHF. Written as DNA, the CDR3 is TGTGCCACGACGACAGGGTTTAATCAGCCCCAGCATTTT.

The rearrangement links TRBV25-1 to TRBJ1-4, with D hard to call. CDR3 size: 16 residues. CDR1 and CDR2 from the germline V gene are MGHDK and SYGVNS. The V and J ends lost 3 bases and 5 bases respectively, with 16 bases between them. The CDR3 spells CASSDSLDRFNEKLFF. The CDR3 nucleotides read TGTGCCAGCAGTGACTCATTGGATCGGTTCAATGAAAAACTGTTTTTT.

In this sample, this clone turned up a few times. The chain recombines TRBV7-2 with TRBJ1-1; 8 positions agree with TRBD1. J lost 5 bases, V lost 3 bases, and 2 bases had no gene match. Germline V gene sequence: CDR1 SGHTA, CDR2 FQGNSA. The CDR3 runs to 13 residues. The DNA for the CDR3 is TGTGCCAGCAGCTTGAACAGGGGGACTGAAGCTTTCTTT. As protein: CASSLNRGTEAFF.

This clone is termed medium-sized. This chain links TRBV24-1 with TRBJ2-2; D call uncertain. Per germline, CDR1 KGHDR and CDR2 SFDVKD. Trimming cost V 5 bases and J 3 bases, with 12 bases left between them. The length of the CDR3 is 15 residues. The CDR3 DNA reads TGTGCCACCAGTGCCCCTAATCAGGACACCGGGGAGCTGTTTTTT. It codes for CATSAPNQDTGELFF.

This clone showed up just once. The CDR3: CASSRLRGQPQHF. The DNA of the CDR3 is TGTGCCAGCAGCCGCCTGCGGGGTCAGCCCCAGCATTTT. This sequence joins TRBV3-1 (or the pseudogene TRBV3-2) and TRBJ1-5; D is unclear. V lost 4 bases to trimming and J lost 6 bases, with 10 bases between them. CDR1 and CDR2 from the germline V gene are LGHDT and YNNKEL (reference sequence). This CDR3 is built from 13 residues.

This clone was detected only once. The chain employs TRBV27 and TRBJ1-1, with D hard to call. CDR1 is MNHEY and CDR2 is SMNVEV in the germline V gene (reference sequence). The CDR3 spans 14 residues. Between the trimmed V and J ends, which lost 5 bases and 3 bases, there was a span of 13 bases. CDR3: CASSPRGGHTEAFF. CDR3 nucleotides: TGTGCCAGCAGTCCTCGGGGTGGTCACACTGAAGCTTTCTTT.

Only a few counts were recorded for this clone. The chain couples TRBV25-1 to TRBJ2-1, with 9 nucleotides matching TRBD2. Germline V gene lookup returns CDR1 MGHDK and CDR2 SYGVNS. This CDR3 contains 16 residues. Trimming removed 5 bases from V and 4 bases from J; junction bases left unmatched: 9. Here the CDR3 reads CASSRPGLASYNEQFF. The CDR3 region has the DNA TGTGCCAGCAGTAGACCGGGACTAGCATCATACAATGAGCAGTTCTTC. Variable domain in full (rest from reference TRBV25-1 and TRBJ2-1): EADIYQTPRYLVIGTGKKITLECSQTMGHDKMYWYQQDPGMELHLIHYSYGVNSTEKGDLSSESTVSRIRTEHFPLTLESARPSHTSQYLCASSRPGLASYNEQFFGPGTRLTVL.

The chain recombines TRBV30 with TRBJ2-1; a weak D match, TRBD1 (6 bases). The V gene lost 7 bases and the J gene lost 2 bases, with 18 bases spanning the gap. CDR3 length: 15 residues. Germline V gene sequence: CDR1 GTSNPN, CDR2 SVGIG (reference sequence). The CDR3 region has the DNA TGTGCCTCCCTTTCCCCGACAGGTACCTACAATGAGCAGTTCTTC. Translated: CASLSPTGTYNEQFF. Variable domain in full (rest from reference TRBV30 and TRBJ2-1): SQTIHQWPATLVQPVGSPLSLECTVEGTSNPNLYWYRQAAGRGLQLLFYSVGIGQISSEVPQNLSASRPQDRQFILSSKKLLLSDSGFYLCASLSPTGTYNEQFFGPGTRLTVL.

The CDR3, as DNA: TGCGCCAGCAGCCAAGATACCCTCCCCATTCAGCCCCAGCATTTT. This translates into CASSQDTLPIQPQHF. The chain uses TRBV4-1 and TRBJ1-5; D is unresolved. The CDR3 extends over 15 amino acids. CDR1 and CDR2 (germline): MGHRA, YSYEKL. V was trimmed by 0 bases and J by 6 bases, leaving 12 bases between them.

The chain joins TRBV10-3 to TRBJ2-6, with no clear D. The ends were cut back, 8 bases at V and 1 base at J, with 3 bases in the middle. The CDR3 consists of 12 residues. Germline assignment: CDR1 ENHRY and CDR2 SYGVKD. The chain's CDR3 is CAILSGANVLTF. As DNA, the CDR3 is TGTGCCATCTTATCTGGGGCCAACGTCCTGACTTTC.

This clone was seen a handful of times. The chain is built from TRBV6-6 and TRBJ2-3; TRBD1 agrees at 7 bases. Trimming cost V 5 bases and J 0 bases; bases outside gene matches: 5. CDR1 and CDR2 (germline): MNHNY, SVGAGI (reference sequence). This CDR3 comprises 15 residues. In DNA, the CDR3 is TGTGCCAGCAGTCGACAGGGAACTAGCACAGATACGCAGTATTTT. Its protein is CASSRQGTSTDTQYF.

The chain uses TRBV11-2 and TRBJ1-1; D is unclear. Trimming stripped 3 bases from V and 6 bases from J, with 11 bases between. Per the germline V gene, CDR1 is SGHAT and CDR2 is FQNNGV. The CDR3 spans 13 residues. The CDR3 region is CASSFGFFPEAFF. Written as DNA, the CDR3 is TGTGCCAGCAGCTTCGGGTTCTTCCCTGAAGCTTTCTTT.

The gene calls are TRBV6-5 and TRBJ2-7; possible D gene TRBD2, 6 bases. Germline V gives CDR1 MNHEY, CDR2 SVGAGI. The CDR3 has 15 amino acids. Trimming pared 0 bases from V and 5 bases from J, leaving 14 bases between. The CDR3 nucleotides are TGTGCCAGCAGTTACTCGATCCTCAGGGAGGACGAGCAGTACTTC. Its protein product is CASSYSILREDEQYF.

This clone was seen a few times. This chain uses TRBV19 with TRBJ1-1; D is undetermined. V lost 2 bases and J 0 bases, leaving 4 bases between the germline ends. The CDR3 runs to 13 residues. Germline V gives CDR1 LNHDA, CDR2 SQIVND (reference sequence). This chain's CDR3 is CASSIRLNTEAFF. CDR3 in DNA: TGTGCCAGTAGTATACGGTTGAACACTGAAGCTTTCTTT.

This clone has only one observation. This chain links TRBV7-9 with TRBJ2-1; 14 bases match TRBD2. CDR3 length equals 16 residues. V lost 3 bases to trimming and J lost 6 bases; unmatched junction nucleotides: 4. Per germline, CDR1 SEHNR and CDR2 FQNEAQ (reference sequence). The CDR3, as DNA: TGTGCCAGCAGCTTTTTGACTAGCGGGAGGGCCAATGAGCAGTTCTTC. Its translation: CASSFLTSGRANEQFF.

The V call is TRBV27, the J call TRBJ2-7, with D possibly being TRBD1 (5 bases). Germline lookup yields CDR1 MNHEY and CDR2 SMNVEV (reference sequence). V was pared by 3 bases and J by 3 bases, with 12 bases between. The CDR3 has 14 residues. The CDR3: CASSFRNRFYEQYF. The CDR3 DNA follows: TGTGCCAGCAGTTTTAGGAACAGGTTCTACGAGCAGTACTTC.

The genes are TRBV4-3 and TRBJ2-3; TRBD2 aligns across 9 bases. CDR3 size: 15 residues. Germline trimming cut 4 bases from V and 0 bases from J; bases unmatched to any gene: 2. The germline gives CDR1 LGHNA, CDR2 YSLEER. CDR3 loop: CASSPSGGSTDTQYF. The CDR3 DNA reads TGCGCCAGCAGCCCCAGCGGGGGGAGCACAGATACGCAGTATTTT.

The chain links TRBV19 to TRBJ2-7; 7 nucleotides align to TRBD1. Germline V lookup: CDR1 LNHDA, CDR2 SQIVND (reference sequence). Trimming at V came to 2 bases and at J to 3 bases, leaving 4 bases not matched to a gene. The CDR3 sequence is 14 residues long. The CDR3 DNA sequence: TGTGCCAGTAGTATACCGGGACAGCACTACGAGCAGTACTTC. It yields the protein CASSIPGQHYEQYF.